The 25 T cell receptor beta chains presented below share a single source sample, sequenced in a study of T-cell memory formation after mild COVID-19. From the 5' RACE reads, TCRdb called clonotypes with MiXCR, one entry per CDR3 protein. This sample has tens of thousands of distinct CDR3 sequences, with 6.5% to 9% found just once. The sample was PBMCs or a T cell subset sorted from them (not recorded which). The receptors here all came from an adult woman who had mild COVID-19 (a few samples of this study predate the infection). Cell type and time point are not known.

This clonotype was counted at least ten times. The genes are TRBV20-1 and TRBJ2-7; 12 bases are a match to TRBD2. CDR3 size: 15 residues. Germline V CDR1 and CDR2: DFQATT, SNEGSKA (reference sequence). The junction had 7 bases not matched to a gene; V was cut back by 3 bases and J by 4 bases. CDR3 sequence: CSARRSSGRAYEQYF. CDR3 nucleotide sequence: TGCAGTGCTAGGCGTTCTAGCGGGAGGGCGTACGAGCAGTACTTC.

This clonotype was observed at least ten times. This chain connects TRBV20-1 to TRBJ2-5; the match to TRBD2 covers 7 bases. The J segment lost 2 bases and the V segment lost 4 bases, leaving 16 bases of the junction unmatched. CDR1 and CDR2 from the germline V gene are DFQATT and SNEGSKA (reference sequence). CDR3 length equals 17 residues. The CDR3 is CSAKDYFSGSRQETQYF. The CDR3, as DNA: TGCAGTGCTAAAGACTATTTTAGCGGGTCTAGGCAAGAGACCCAGTACTTC.

Here the CDR3 reads CASSLTGGETQYF. The CDR3 nucleotides are TGTGCCAGCTCGCTGACAGGGGGTGAGACCCAGTACTTC. The gene calls are TRBV18 and TRBJ2-5, with 9 bases aligning to TRBD1. Per the germline V gene, CDR1 is KGHSH and CDR2 is LQKENI. The CDR3 is 13 amino acids. Germline trimming cut 6 bases from V and 5 bases from J; bases unmatched to any gene: 4.

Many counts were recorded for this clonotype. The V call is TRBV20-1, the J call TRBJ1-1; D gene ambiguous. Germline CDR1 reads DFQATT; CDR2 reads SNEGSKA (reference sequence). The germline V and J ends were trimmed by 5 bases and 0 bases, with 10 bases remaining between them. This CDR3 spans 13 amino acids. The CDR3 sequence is CSALDGMNTEAFF. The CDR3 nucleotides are TGCAGTGCTTTAGACGGCATGAACACTGAAGCTTTCTTT.

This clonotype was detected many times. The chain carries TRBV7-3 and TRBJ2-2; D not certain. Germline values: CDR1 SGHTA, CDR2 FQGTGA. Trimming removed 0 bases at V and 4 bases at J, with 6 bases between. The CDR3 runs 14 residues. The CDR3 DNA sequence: TGTGCCAGCAGCTTAACTGGGGTCACCGGGGAGCTGTTTTTT. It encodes CASSLTGVTGELFF. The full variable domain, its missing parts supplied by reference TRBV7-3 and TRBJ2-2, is GAGVSQTPSNKVTEKGKYVELRCDPISGHTALYWYRQSLGQGPEFLIYFQGTGAADDSGLPNDRFFAVRPEGSVSTLKIQRTERGDSAVYLCASSLTGVTGELFFGEGSRLTVL.

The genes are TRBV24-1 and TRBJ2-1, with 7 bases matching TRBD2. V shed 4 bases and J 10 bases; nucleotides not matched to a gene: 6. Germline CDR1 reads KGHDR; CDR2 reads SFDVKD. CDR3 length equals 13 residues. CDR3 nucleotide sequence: TGTGCCACCAGTGAACCCGGGGGGATAGAGCAGTTCTTC. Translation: CATSEPGGIEQFF.

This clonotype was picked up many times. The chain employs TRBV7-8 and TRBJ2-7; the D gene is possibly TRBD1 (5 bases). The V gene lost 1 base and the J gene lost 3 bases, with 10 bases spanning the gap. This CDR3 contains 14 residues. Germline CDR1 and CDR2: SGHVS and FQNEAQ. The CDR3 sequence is CASSLEGQIYEQYF. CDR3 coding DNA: TGTGCCAGCAGCTTAGAGGGGCAGATCTACGAGCAGTACTTC.

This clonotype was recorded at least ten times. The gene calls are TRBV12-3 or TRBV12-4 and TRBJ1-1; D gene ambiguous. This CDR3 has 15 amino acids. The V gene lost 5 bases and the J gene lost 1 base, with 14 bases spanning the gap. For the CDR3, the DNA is TGTGCCAGCAGTCCACGGGCCCTTTCGAACACTGAAGCTTTCTTT. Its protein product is CASSPRALSNTEAFF.

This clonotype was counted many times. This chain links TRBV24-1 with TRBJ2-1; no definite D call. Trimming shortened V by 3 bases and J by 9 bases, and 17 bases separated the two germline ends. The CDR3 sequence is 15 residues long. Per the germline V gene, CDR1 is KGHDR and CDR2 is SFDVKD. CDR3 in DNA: TGTGCCACCAGTGATCCTCGGAAAGAGAAGGGTGAGCAGTTCTTC. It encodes CATSDPRKEKGEQFF.

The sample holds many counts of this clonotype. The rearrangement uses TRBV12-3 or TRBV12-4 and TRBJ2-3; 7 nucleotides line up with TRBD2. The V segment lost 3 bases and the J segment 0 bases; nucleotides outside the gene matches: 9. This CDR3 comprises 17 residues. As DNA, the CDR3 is TGTGCCAGCAGTTTCCCCCCCTTAGCGGGTAGCACAGATACGCAGTATTTT. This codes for CASSFPPLAGSTDTQYF.

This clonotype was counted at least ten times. In DNA form, the CDR3 reads TGTGCCAGCAGTTCACGGACAGGGGGTTTAGGAGAAGGCTACACCTTC. Protein: CASSSRTGGLGEGYTF. V is TRBV6-5 and J is TRBJ1-2, with 10 bases identical to TRBD1. J was trimmed by 8 bases and V by 4 bases; bases with no gene match: 13. Germline values: CDR1 MNHEY, CDR2 SVGAGI. The CDR3 is 16 residues long.

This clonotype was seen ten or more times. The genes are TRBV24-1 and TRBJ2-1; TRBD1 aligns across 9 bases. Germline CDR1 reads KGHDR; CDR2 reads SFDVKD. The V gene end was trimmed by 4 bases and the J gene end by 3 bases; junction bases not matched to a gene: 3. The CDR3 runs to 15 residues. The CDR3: CATSEPGQGYNEQFF. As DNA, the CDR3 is TGTGCCACCAGTGAGCCGGGACAGGGCTACAATGAGCAGTTCTTC.

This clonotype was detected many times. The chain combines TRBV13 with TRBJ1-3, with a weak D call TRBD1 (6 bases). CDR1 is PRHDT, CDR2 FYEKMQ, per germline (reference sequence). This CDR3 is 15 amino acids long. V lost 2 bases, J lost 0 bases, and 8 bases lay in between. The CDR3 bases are TGTGCCAGCAGCTTAAGGACAGCCTCTGGAAACACCATATATTTT. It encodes CASSLRTASGNTIYF.

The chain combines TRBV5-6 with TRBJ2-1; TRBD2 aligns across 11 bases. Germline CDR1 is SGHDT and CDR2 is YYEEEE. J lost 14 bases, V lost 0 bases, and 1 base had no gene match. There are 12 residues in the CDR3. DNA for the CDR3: TGTGCCAGCAGCTTGGTTAGCGGGGGGGAGTTCTTC. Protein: CASSLVSGGEFF.

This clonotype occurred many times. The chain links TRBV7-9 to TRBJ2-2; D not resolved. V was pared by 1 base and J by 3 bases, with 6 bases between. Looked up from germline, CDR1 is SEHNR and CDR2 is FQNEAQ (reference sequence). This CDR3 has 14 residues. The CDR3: CASSLDGYTGELFF. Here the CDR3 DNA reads TGTGCCAGCAGCTTAGACGGATACACCGGGGAGCTGTTTTTT. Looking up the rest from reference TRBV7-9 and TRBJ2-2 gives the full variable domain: DTGVSQNPRHKITKRGQNVTFRCDPISEHNRLYWYRQTLGQGPEFLTYFQNEAQLEKSRLLSDRFSAERPKGSFSTLEIQRTEQGDSAMYLCASSLDGYTGELFFGEGSRLTVL.

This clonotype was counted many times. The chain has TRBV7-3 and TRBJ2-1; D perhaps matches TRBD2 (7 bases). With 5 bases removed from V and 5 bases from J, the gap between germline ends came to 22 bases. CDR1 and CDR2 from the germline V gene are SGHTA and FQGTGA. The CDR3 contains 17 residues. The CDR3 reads CASSPTLRRGRDNEQFF. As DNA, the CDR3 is TGTGCCAGCAGCCCTACTTTAAGGCGGGGGCGGGACAATGAGCAGTTCTTC. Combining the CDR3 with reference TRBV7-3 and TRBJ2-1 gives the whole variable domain GAGVSQTPSNKVTEKGKYVELRCDPISGHTALYWYRQSLGQGPEFLIYFQGTGAADDSGLPNDRFFAVRPEGSVSTLKIQRTERGDSAVYLCASSPTLRRGRDNEQFFGPGTRLTVL.

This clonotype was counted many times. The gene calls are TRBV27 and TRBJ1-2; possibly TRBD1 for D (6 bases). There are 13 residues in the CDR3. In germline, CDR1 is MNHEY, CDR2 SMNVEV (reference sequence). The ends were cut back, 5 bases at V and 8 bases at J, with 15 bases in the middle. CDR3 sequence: CASSPRTEWGYTF. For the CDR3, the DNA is TGTGCCAGCAGTCCCCGGACAGAGTGGGGCTACACCTTC.

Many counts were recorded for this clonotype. The CDR3 sequence: CASTISGHLIYEQYF. In nucleotides, the CDR3 is TGTGCCAGCACTATTTCGGGACATCTAATCTACGAGCAGTACTTC. V is TRBV2 and J is TRBJ2-7, with a weak D call TRBD1 (6 bases). Germline V CDR1 and CDR2: SNHLY, FYNNEI. The CDR3 is made up of 15 amino acids. The V and J ends lost 7 bases and 3 bases respectively, with 19 bases between them.

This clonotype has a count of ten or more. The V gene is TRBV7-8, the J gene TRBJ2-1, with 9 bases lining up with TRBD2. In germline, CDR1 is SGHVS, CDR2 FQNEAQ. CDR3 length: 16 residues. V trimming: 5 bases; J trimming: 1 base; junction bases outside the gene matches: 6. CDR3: CASSGIAGVSYNEQFF. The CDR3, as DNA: TGTGCCAGCAGCGGAATAGCGGGAGTGTCCTACAATGAGCAGTTCTTC.

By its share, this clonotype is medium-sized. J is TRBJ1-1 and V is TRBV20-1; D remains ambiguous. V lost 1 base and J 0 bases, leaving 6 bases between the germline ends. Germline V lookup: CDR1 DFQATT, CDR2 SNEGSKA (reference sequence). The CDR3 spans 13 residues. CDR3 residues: CSARAGLNTEAFF. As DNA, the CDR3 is TGCAGTGCTAGAGCTGGACTGAACACTGAAGCTTTCTTT.

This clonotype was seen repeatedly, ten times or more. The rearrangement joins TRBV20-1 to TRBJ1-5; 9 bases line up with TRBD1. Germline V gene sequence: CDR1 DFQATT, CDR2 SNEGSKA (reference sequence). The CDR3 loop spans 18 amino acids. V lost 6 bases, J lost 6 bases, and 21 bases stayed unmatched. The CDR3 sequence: CSAPPGQGVGWESQPQHF. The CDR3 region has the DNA TGCAGTGCACCCCCGGGACAGGGTGTGGGTTGGGAGAGTCAGCCCCAGCATTTT.

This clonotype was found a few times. CDR3 region: CASTHTTGHLGYEQYF. DNA of the CDR3: TGTGCCAGCACCCATACTACCGGACATCTCGGCTACGAGCAGTACTTC. The rearrangement joins TRBV6-2 or TRBV6-3 to TRBJ2-7, with D tentatively TRBD1 (5 bases). Trimming shortened V by 7 bases and J by 3 bases, and 22 bases separated the two germline ends. The length of the CDR3 is 16 residues. CDR1 is MNHEY and CDR2 is SVGEGT in the germline V gene.

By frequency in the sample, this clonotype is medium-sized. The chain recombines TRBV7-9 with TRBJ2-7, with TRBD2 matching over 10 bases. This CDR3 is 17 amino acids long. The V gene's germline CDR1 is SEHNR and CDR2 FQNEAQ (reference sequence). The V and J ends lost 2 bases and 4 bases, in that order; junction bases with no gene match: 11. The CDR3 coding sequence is TGTGCCAGCAGCTTAAGAGGACTAGCGGAGAGAGATTACGAGCAGTACTTC. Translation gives CASSLRGLAERDYEQYF.

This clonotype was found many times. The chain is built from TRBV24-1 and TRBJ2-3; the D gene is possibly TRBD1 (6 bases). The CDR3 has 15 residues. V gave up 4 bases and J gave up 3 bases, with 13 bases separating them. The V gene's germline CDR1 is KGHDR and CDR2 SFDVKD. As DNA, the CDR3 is TGTGCCACCAGTGACCAACAGGGAAGGACAGATACGCAGTATTTT. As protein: CATSDQQGRTDTQYF.

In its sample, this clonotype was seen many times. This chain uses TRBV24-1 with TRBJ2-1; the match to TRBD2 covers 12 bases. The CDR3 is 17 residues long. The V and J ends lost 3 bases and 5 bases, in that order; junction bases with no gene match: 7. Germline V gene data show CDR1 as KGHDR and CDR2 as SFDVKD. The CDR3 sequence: CATSDPLGLAGHNEQFF. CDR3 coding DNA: TGTGCCACCAGTGATCCTCTCGGACTAGCGGGACACAATGAGCAGTTCTTC.